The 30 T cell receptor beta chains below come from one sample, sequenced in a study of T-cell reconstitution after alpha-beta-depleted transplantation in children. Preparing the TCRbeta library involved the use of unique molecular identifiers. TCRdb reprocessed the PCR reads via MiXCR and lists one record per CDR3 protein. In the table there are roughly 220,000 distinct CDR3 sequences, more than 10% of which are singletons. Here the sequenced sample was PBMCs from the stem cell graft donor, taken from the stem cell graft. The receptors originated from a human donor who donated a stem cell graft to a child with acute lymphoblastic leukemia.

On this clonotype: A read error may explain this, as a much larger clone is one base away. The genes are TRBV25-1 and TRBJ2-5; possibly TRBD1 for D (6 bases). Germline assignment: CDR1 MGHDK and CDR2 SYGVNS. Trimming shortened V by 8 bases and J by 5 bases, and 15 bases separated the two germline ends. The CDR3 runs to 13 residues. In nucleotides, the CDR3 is TGTGCCAGCGGGTGGGGGCTGTGGGAGACCCAGTACTTC. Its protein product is CASGWGLWETQYF.

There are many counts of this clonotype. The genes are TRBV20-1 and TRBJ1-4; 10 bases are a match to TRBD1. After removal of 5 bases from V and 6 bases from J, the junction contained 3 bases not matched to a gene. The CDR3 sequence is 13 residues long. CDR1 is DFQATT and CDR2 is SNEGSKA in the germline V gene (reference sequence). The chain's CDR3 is CSALGTGDEKLFF. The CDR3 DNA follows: TGCAGTGCTCTTGGGACAGGGGATGAAAAACTGTTTTTT.

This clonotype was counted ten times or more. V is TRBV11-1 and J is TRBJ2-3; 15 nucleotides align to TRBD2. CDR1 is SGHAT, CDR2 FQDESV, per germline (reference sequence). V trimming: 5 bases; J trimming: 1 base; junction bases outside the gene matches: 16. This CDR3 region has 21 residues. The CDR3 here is CASSPAGLAGGPPYGTDTQYF. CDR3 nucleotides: TGTGCCAGCAGCCCCGCAGGACTAGCGGGGGGGCCCCCCTATGGCACAGATACGCAGTATTTT.

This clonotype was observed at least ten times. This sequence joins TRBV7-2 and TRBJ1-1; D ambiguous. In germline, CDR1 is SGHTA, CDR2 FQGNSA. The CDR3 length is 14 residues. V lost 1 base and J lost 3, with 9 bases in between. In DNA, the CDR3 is TGTGCCAGCAGCTTAGAAAAGACGCACACTGAAGCTTTCTTT. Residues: CASSLEKTHTEAFF.

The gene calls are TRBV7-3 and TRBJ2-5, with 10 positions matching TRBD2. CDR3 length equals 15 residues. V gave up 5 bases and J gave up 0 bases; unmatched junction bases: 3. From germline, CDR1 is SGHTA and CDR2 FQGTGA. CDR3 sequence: CASSRTSGNQETQYF. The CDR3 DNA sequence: TGTGCCAGCAGCAGGACTAGCGGAAACCAAGAGACCCAGTACTTC.

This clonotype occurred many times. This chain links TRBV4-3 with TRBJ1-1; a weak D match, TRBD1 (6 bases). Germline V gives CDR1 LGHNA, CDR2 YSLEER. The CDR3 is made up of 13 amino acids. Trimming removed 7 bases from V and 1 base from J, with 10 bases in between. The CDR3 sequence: CASTVTGNTEAFF. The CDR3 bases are TGCGCCAGCACAGTGACAGGGAACACTGAAGCTTTCTTT.

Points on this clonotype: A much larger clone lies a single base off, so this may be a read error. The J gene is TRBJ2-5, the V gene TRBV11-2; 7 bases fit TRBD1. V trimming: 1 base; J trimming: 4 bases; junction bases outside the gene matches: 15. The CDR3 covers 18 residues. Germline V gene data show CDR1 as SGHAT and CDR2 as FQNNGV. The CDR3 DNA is TGTGCCAGCAGCTTAGTGGCACGACAGGGTACGAAGGGAGAGACCCAGTACTTC. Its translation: CASSLVARQGTKGETQYF.

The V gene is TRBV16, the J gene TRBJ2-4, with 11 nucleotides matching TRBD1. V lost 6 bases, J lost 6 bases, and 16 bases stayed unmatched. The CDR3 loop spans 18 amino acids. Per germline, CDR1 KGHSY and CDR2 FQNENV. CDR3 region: CASSPAGQGDPGGNIQYF. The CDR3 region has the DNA TGTGCCAGCAGTCCAGCGGGACAGGGGGATCCGGGCGGAAACATTCAGTACTTC.

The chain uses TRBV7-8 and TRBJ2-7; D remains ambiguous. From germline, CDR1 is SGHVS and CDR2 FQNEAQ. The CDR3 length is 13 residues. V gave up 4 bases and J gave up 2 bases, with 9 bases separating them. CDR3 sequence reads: CASSSPEPYEQYF. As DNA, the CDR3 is TGTGCCAGCAGCTCCCCGGAACCCTACGAGCAGTACTTC.

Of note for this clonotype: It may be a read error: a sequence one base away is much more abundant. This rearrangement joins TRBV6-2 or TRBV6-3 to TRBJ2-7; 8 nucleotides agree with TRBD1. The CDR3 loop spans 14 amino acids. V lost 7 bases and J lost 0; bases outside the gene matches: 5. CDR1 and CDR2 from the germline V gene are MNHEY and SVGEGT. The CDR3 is CASTPGGSSYEQYF. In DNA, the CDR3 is TGTGCCAGCACACCAGGGGGCTCCTCCTACGAGCAGTACTTC.

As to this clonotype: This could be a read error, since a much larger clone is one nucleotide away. The CDR3 DNA reads TGTGCCAGCAGCTTAGCGGGCAGATCTCTGGGTGGCTACACCTTC. It is translated as CASSLAGRSLGGYTF. The chain couples TRBV7-9 to TRBJ1-2, with D unclear. In germline, CDR1 is SEHNR, CDR2 FQNEAQ (reference sequence). Trimming took off 0 bases at V and 7 bases at J, with 15 bases between the two ends. This CDR3 region has 15 residues.

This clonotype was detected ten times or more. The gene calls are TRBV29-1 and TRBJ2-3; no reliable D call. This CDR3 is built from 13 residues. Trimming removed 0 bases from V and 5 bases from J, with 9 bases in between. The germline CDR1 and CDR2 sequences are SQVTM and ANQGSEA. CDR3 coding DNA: TGCAGCGTTGAAGATCGGGCTCAAGATACGCAGTATTTT. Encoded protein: CSVEDRAQDTQYF.

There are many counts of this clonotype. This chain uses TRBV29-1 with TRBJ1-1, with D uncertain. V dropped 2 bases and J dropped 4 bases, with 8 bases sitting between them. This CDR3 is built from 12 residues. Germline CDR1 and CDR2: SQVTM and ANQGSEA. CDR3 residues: CSVEFRATEAFF. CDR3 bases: TGCAGCGTTGAATTCCGGGCCACTGAAGCTTTCTTT.

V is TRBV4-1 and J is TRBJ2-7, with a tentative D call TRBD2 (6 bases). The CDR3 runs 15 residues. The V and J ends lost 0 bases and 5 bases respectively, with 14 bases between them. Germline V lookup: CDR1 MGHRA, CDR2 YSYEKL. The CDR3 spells CASSQESQGGNEQYF. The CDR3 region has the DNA TGCGCCAGCAGCCAAGAATCCCAGGGCGGGAACGAGCAGTACTTC.

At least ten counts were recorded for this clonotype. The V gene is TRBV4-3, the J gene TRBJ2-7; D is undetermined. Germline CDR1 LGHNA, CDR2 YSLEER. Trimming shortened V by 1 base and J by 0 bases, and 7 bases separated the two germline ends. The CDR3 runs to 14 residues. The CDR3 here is CASSQGVNSYEQYF. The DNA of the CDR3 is TGCGCCAGCAGCCAAGGGGTCAACTCCTACGAGCAGTACTTC.

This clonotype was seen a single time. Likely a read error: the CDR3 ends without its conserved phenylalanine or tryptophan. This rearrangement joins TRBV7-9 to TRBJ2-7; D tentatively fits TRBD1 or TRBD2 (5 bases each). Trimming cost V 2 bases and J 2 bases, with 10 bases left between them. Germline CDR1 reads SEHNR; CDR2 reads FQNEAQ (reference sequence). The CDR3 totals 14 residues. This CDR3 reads CASSLRGETYEQYS. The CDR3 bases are TGTGCCAGCAGCTTAAGAGGGGAAACCTACGAGCAGTACTCC.

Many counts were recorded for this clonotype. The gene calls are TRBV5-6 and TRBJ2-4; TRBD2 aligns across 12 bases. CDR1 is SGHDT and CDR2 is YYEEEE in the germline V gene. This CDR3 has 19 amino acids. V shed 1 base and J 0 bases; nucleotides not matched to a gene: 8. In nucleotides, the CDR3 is TGTGCCAGCAGCTTGTATACTAGCGGGGGGCTACTAGCCAAAAACATTCAGTACTTC. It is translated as CASSLYTSGGLLAKNIQYF.

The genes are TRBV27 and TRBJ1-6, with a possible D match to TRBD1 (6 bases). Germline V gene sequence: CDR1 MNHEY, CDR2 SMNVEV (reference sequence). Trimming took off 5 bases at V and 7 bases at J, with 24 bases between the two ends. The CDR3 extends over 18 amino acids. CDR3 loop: CASSSGIVGGYWNSPLHF. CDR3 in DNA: TGTGCCAGCAGTAGTGGGATCGTCGGGGGCTATTGGAATTCACCCCTCCACTTT.

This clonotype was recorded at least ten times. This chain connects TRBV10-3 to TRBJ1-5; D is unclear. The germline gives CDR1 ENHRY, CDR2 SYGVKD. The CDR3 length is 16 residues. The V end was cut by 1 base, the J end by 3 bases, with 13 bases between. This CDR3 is CAISEWSGRDNQPQHF. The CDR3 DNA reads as TGTGCCATCAGTGAGTGGAGCGGAAGGGACAATCAGCCCCAGCATTTT.

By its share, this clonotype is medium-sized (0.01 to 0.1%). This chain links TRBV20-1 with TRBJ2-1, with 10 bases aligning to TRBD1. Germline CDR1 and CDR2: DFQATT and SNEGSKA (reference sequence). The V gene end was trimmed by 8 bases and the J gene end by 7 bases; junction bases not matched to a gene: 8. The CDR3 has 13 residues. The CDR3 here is CSFDRGLENEQFF. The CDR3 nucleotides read TGCAGTTTTGACAGGGGGCTGGAAAATGAGCAGTTCTTC.

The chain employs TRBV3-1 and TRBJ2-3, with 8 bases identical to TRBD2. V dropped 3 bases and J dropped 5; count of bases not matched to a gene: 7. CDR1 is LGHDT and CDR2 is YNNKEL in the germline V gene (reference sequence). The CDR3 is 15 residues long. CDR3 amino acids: CASSQIAGYQDTQYF. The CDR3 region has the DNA TGTGCCAGCAGCCAGATAGCGGGATACCAAGATACGCAGTATTTT.

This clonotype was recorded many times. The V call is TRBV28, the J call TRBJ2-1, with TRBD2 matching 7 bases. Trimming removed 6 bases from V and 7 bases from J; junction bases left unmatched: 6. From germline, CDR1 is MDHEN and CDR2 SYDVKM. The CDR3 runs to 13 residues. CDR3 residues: CASRGGSGNEQFF. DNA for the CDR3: TGTGCCAGCAGGGGCGGGAGTGGGAATGAGCAGTTCTTC.

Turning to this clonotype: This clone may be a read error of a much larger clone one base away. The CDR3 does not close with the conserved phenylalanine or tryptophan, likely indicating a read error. CDR3 in amino acids: CASRSGTGLYEQYL. CDR3 DNA sequence: TGTGCCAGCAGGTCCGGGACAGGGCTTTACGAGCAGTACCTC. The rearrangement joins TRBV6-2 or TRBV6-3 to TRBJ2-7; 9 bases match TRBD1. After removal of 6 bases from V and 4 bases from J, the junction contained 7 bases not matched to a gene. Germline V gene sequence: CDR1 MNHEY, CDR2 SVGEGT. This CDR3 is 14 amino acids long.

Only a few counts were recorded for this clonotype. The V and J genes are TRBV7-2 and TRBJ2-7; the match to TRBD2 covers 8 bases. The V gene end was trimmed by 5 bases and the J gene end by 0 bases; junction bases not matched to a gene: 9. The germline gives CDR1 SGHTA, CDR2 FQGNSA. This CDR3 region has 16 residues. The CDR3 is CASSRSAGGYSYEQYF. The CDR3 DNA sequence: TGTGCCAGCAGCCGGTCGGCGGGGGGATACTCCTACGAGCAGTACTTC.

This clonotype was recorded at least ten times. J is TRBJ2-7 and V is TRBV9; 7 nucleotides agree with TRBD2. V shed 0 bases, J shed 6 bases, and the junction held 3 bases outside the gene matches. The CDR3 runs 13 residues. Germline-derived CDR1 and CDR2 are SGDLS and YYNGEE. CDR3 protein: CASSVVGGGEQYF. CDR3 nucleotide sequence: TGTGCCAGCAGCGTAGTGGGGGGGGGCGAGCAGTACTTC. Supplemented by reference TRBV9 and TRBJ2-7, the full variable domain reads DSGVTQTPKHLITATGQRVTLRCSPRSGDLSVYWYQQSLDQGLQFLIQYYNGEERAKGNILERFSAQQFPDLHSELNLSSLELGDSALYFCASSVVGGGEQYFGPGTRLTVT.

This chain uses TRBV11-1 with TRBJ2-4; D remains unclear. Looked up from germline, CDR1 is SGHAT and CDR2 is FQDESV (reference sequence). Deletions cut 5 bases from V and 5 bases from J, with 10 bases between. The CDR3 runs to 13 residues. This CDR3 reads CASSPMFENIQYF. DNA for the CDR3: TGTGCCAGCAGCCCCATGTTCGAAAACATTCAGTACTTC.

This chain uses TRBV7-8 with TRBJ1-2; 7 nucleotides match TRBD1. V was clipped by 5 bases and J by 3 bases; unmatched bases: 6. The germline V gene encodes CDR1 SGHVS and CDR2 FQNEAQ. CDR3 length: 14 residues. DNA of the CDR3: TGTGCCAGCAGCAGCAGGGACAGCTACTATGGCTACACCTTC. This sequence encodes CASSSRDSYYGYTF.

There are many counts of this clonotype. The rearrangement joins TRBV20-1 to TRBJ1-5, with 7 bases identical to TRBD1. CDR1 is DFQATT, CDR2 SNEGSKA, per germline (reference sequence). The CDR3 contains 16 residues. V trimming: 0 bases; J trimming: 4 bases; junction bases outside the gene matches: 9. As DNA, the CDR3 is TGCAGTGCTAGAGATTTGCAGGGCAGGGGGAATCAGCCCCAGCATTTT. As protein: CSARDLQGRGNQPQHF.

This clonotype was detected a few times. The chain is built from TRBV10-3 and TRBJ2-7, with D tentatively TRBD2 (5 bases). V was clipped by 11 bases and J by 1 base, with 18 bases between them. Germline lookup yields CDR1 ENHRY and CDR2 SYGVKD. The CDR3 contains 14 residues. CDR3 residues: CAVRPASGSYEQYF. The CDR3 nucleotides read TGTGCCGTTAGGCCGGCCAGCGGTTCCTACGAGCAGTACTTC.

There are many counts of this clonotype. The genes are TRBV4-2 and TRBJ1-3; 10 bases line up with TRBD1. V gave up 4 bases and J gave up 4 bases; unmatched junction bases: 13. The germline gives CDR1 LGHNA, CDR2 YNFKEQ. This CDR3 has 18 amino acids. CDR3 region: CASSPYGTGVGSGNTIYF. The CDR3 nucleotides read TGTGCCAGCAGCCCCTACGGGACAGGGGTTGGTTCCGGAAACACCATATATTTT.